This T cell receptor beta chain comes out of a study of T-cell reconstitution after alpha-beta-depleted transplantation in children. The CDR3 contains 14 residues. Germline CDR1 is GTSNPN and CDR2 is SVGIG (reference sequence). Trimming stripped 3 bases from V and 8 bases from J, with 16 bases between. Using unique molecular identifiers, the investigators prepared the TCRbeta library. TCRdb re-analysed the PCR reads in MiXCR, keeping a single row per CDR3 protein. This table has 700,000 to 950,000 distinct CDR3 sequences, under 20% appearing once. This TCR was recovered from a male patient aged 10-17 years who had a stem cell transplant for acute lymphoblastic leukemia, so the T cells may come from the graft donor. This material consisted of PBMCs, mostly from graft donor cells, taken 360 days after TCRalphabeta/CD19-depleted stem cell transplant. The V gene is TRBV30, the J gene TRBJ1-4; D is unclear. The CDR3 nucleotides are TGTGCCTGGAGGGCCCCGGGTGGAGGAGAAAAACTGTTTTTT. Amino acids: CAWRAPGGGEKLFF.